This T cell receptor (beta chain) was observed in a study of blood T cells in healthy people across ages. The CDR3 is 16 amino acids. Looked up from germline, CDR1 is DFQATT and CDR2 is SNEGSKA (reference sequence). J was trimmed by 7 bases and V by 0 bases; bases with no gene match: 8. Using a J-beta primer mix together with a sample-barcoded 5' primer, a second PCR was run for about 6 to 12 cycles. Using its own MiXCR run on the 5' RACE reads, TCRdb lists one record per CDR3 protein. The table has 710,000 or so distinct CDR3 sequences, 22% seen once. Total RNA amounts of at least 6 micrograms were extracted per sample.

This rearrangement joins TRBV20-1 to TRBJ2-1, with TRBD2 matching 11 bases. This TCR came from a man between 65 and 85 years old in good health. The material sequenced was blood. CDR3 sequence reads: CSARESRASGRNEQFF. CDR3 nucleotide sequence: TGCAGTGCTAGAGAATCTAGGGCTAGCGGGAGGAATGAGCAGTTCTTC.